Presented here are 13 T cell receptor beta chains from one specimen sequenced in a study of somatic mutations in cytotoxic T cells in rheumatoid arthritis. Produced via immunoSEQ multiplex PCR; TCRdb's table is partial and in-frame only. The sample lists roughly 13,000 clones; about four fifths were seen once. Material: CD8+ T cells sorted from blood. These receptors came from an adult with rheumatoid arthritis.

The J gene is TRBJ2-2, the V gene TRBV21-1; the table calls TRBD1, which could not be checked here. TRBV21-1 is a known pseudogene. This CDR3 is built from 14 residues. CDR3 sequence (DNA): TGTGCCAGCAGCAGGGGGCGTATCACCGGGGAGCTGTTTTTT. Its translation: CASSRGRITGELFF.

The chain recombines TRBV2 with TRBJ1-1; 7 bases match TRBD1. The CDR3 runs to 13 residues. In germline, CDR1 is SNHLY, CDR2 FYNNEI. V dropped 6 bases and J dropped 1; count of bases not matched to a gene: 2. The chain's CDR3 is CASRGQQNTEAFF. In DNA, the CDR3 is TGTGCCAGCAGGGGACAGCAGAACACTGAAGCTTTCTTT.

This clone is medium-sized in the sample. In DNA, the CDR3 is TGTGCCAGCAGTTTTTCTACCTCCTATGGCTACACCTTC. Translating gives CASSFSTSYGYTF. The genes are TRBV27 and TRBJ1-2; D is unresolved. From germline, CDR1 is MNHEY and CDR2 SMNVEV (reference sequence). The CDR3 covers 13 residues. Between the trimmed V and J ends, which lost 3 bases and 4 bases, there was a span of 9 bases.

The J gene is TRBJ2-6, the V gene TRBV27; 8 nucleotides match TRBD1. The length of the CDR3 is 15 residues. Per the germline V gene, CDR1 is MNHEY and CDR2 is SMNVEV (reference sequence). J was trimmed by 2 bases and V by 5 bases; bases with no gene match: 2. CDR3 bases: TGTGCCAGCAGTCCGACAGGGGCTGGGGCCAACGTCCTGACTTTC. This encodes CASSPTGAGANVLTF.

The genes are TRBV12-5 and TRBJ2-2, with 11 nucleotides matching TRBD2. The CDR3 is 15 amino acids. CDR1 LGHNT and CDR2 FRNRAP come from the germline V gene. Trimming removed 5 bases from V and 4 bases from J; junction bases left unmatched: 3. CDR3 region: CASGQGLAGTGELFF. CDR3 in DNA: TGTGCTAGTGGTCAAGGACTAGCGGGCACCGGGGAGCTGTTTTTT.

The genes are TRBV5-1 and TRBJ2-7, with 9 positions matching TRBD1. Germline V lookup: CDR1 SGHRS, CDR2 YFSETQ. The CDR3 runs to 14 residues. V lost 7 bases and J lost 3; bases outside the gene matches: 8. CDR3 loop: CASHTGTGIYEQYF. In DNA, the CDR3 is TGCGCCAGCCATACCGGGACAGGGATCTACGAGCAGTACTTC. The whole variable domain, filled in from reference TRBV5-1 and TRBJ2-7, reads KAGVTQTPRYLIKTRGQQVTLSCSPISGHRSVSWYQQTPGQGLQFLFEYFSETQRNKGNFPGRFSGRQFSNSRSEMNVSTLELGDSALYLCASHTGTGIYEQYFGPGTRLTVT.

This clone was recorded a few times. CDR3 residues: CASSPAESYEQYF. In nucleotides, the CDR3 is TGTGCCAGCAGCCCAGCCGAGTCCTACGAGCAGTACTTC. V gene TRBV5-4 combines with J gene TRBJ2-7; D is uncertain. Trimming shortened V by 4 bases and J by 1 base, and 9 bases separated the two germline ends. Per germline, CDR1 SGHNT and CDR2 YYREEE (reference sequence). The CDR3 runs 13 residues.

CDR3 amino acids: CASSPRGSGRIETQYF. In nucleotides, the CDR3 is TGCGCCAGCAGCCCCCGGGGTAGCGGGAGAATAGAGACCCAGTACTTC. The J gene is TRBJ2-5, the V gene TRBV4-1, with 9 bases identical to TRBD2. V dropped 4 bases and J dropped 4; count of bases not matched to a gene: 10. Per germline, CDR1 MGHRA and CDR2 YSYEKL. This CDR3 spans 16 amino acids.

The V call is TRBV7-3, the J call TRBJ1-1; no clear D. Trimming took off 5 bases at V and 7 bases at J, with 17 bases between the two ends. Looked up from germline, CDR1 is SGHTA and CDR2 is FQGTGA. The CDR3 covers 14 residues. Here the CDR3 reads CASSPRGTGGEAFF. The CDR3 nucleotides are TGTGCCAGCAGCCCCCGGGGAACCGGAGGTGAAGCTTTCTTT. The whole variable domain, remainder taken from reference TRBV7-3 and TRBJ1-1, is GAGVSQTPSNKVTEKGKYVELRCDPISGHTALYWYRQSLGQGPEFLIYFQGTGAADDSGLPNDRFFAVRPEGSVSTLKIQRTERGDSAVYLCASSPRGTGGEAFFGQGTRLTVV.

This chain connects TRBV5-1 to TRBJ2-5, with D possibly being TRBD1 (5 bases). Germline CDR1 is SGHRS and CDR2 is YFSETQ. The CDR3 spans 17 residues. The germline V and J ends were trimmed by 1 base and 0 bases, with 16 bases remaining between them. The CDR3, as DNA: TGCGCCAGCAGCTTGCGCTTGTCAGACAGTTACCAAGAGACCCAGTACTTC. Its protein is CASSLRLSDSYQETQYF.

The chain has TRBV28 and TRBJ1-2; maybe TRBD1 (6 bases). Trimming cost V 5 bases and J 7 bases, with 23 bases left between them. The CDR3 runs to 16 residues. CDR1 and CDR2 (germline): MDHEN, SYDVKM. The CDR3 here is CASSPLAPGEEGGYTF. CDR3 DNA sequence: TGTGCCAGCAGTCCGCTAGCCCCAGGGGAAGAGGGTGGCTACACCTTC.

V is TRBV9 and J is TRBJ2-1, with 12 bases aligning to TRBD2. The CDR3 spans 18 residues. Germline loops: CDR1 SGDLS, CDR2 YYNGEE. V dropped 3 bases and J dropped 5; count of bases not matched to a gene: 12. The CDR3 sequence is CASSAGLAGPSPHNEQFF. The CDR3, as DNA: TGTGCCAGCAGCGCTGGACTAGCGGGACCATCACCCCACAATGAGCAGTTCTTC.

The genes are TRBV4-1 and TRBJ1-3, with D possibly being TRBD1 (5 bases). Germline lookup yields CDR1 MGHRA and CDR2 YSYEKL. The length of the CDR3 is 18 residues. The V and J ends lost 3 bases and 0 bases respectively, with 18 bases between them. The CDR3 protein is CASSQPAGGVSSGNTIYF. CDR3 in DNA: TGCGCCAGCAGCCAGCCTGCGGGGGGGGTTTCCTCTGGAAACACCATATATTTT.